This paragraph covers one T cell receptor beta chain sequence. Its antigen remains unknown. Generated by immunoSEQ multiplex PCR, the TCRdb table keeps only in-frame clones and is missing some. Altogether just under 100,000 clones are present, around 90% being singletons, with the ten largest covering 15% to 20%. The data stem from a study of graft-versus-host responses after intestinal transplantation. Study-level information: Tacrolimus and steroids were given for around 3 years to all recipients after anti-thymocyte globulin induction.

The CDR3 length is 14 residues. Per germline, CDR1 MNHNY and CDR2 SVGAGI (reference sequence). Trimming cost V 9 bases and J 7 bases; bases outside gene matches: 13. General observations from the study: High graft-versus-host to host-versus-graft clonal ratios were seen in allografts of patients with graft-donor T cell macrochimerism. GvH clonotypes were identified within recipient marrow, with a subset emerging first in ileum or blood.

Sequenced here: PBMCs, sampled roughly 450 days after intestinal transplant. The source is a human patient who received an intestinal transplant, so some T cells may come from the graft donor. The V gene is TRBV6-6, the J gene TRBJ1-1; 8 bases line up with TRBD1. CDR3 bases: TGTGCCAGTAAATCGGGACAGGTGACAAATGAAGCTTTCTTT. It yields the protein CASKSGQVTNEAFF.